The clone carrying this T cell receptor (beta chain) was counted a few times. TCRdb independently ran MiXCR on the RACE reads; one entry per CDR3 protein. The data show tens of thousands of distinct CDR3 sequences, more than 8% seen once. This record belongs to a study of human T cells and chemical hapten exposure. Study overall: The study patch tested 0.01% DPC on the upper back and read results at 6 days.

The V gene's germline CDR1 is GTSNPN and CDR2 SVGIG (reference sequence). Trimming at V came to 3 bases and at J to 1 base, leaving 5 bases not matched to a gene. The CDR3 contains 15 residues. Indicated time point: patch test 1, 2 weeks after DPC sensitization. The treatment was: therapeutic diphenylcyclopropenone sensitization with weekly scalp DPC. This chain links TRBV30 with TRBJ2-2, with TRBD1 identical over 7 bases. Sequenced here: whole blood, sampled in connection with sensitization to the hapten diphenylcyclopropenone (DPC). The sequence came from a woman between 35 and 50 years old with alopecia areata. Some clones in this sample may be carry-over from other donors' samples. DNA of the CDR3: TGTGCCTGGAGAGGGGGACAGAAGAACACCGGGGAGCTGTTTTTT. It is translated as CAWRGGQKNTGELFF.